This T cell receptor (beta chain) was sequenced in a study of shared clonotypes between healthy human individuals. Study in general: Contributing individuals were a couple of females and three males aged 18 to 49.

Investigators spread the genomic DNA of each subset evenly over several immunoSEQ plates. The input for sorted-subset replicate PCRs was around 0.2 ug DNA, some 28,000 T cell genomes. Using immunoSEQ multiplex PCR, the repertoire was profiled, and TCRdb retains in-frame clones only, with some absent. This repertoire shows around 550,000 clones, 95% to 97% found once; its top ten account for 0.06%. The CDR3 has 11 amino acids. Looked up from germline, CDR1 is MNHEY and CDR2 is SMNVEV (reference sequence). Trimming took 3 bases from V and 6 from J, leaving 4 bases between them. The specimen sequenced was naive CD4+ T cells sorted from blood. The subset here: CD45RA+ positively selected. V and J are TRBV27 and TRBJ2-3; D not certain. This TCR was recovered from a woman aged 25 to 39 in good health. This CDR3 reads CASSFFDTQYF. In DNA, the CDR3 is TGTGCCAGCAGTTTTTTTGATACGCAGTATTTT.